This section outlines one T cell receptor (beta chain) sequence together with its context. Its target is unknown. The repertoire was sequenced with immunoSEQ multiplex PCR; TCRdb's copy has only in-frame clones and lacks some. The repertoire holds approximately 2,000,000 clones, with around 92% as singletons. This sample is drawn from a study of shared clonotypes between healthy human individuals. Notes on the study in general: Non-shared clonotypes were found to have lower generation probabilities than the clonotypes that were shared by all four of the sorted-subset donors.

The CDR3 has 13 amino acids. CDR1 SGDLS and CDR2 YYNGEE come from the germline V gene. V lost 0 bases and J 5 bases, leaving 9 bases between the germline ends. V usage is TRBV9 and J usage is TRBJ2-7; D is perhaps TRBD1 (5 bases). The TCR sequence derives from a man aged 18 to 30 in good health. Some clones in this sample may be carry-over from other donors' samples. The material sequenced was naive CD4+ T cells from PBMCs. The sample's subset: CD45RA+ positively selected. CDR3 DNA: TGTGCCAGCAGCGTAGTGCCCAGGGACGAGCAGTACTTC. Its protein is CASSVVPRDEQYF. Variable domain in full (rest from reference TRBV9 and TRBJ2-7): DSGVTQTPKHLITATGQRVTLRCSPRSGDLSVYWYQQSLDQGLQFLIQYYNGEERAKGNILERFSAQQFPDLHSELNLSSLELGDSALYFCASSVVPRDEQYFGPGTRLTVT.